This TCR beta chain emerged from a study of T cells in Graves' hyperthyroidism and ophthalmopathy. Overall study findings and caveats: Expanded thyroid clonotypes (above 0.001) were mostly also found in blood.

Criteria for exclusion of patients were uncontrolled infection, other autoimmune disease, pregnancy or lactation. Diagnosing involved the use of clinical symptoms, serum thyroxine and TRAb, thyroid ultrasound and orbital computed tomography. This clonotype was observed many times. Its cognate antigen is unknown. RNA transcripts yielded amplified TCR beta CDR3 regions. HTBI primers were employed in a first-round RT-PCR of the TCR CDR3. TCRdb called the multiplex PCR reads again in MiXCR, with one record for every CDR3 protein. The profile shows 550,000 to 700,000 distinct CDR3 sequences, roughly 46% of them singletons. Germline V gene sequence: CDR1 SEHNR, CDR2 FQNEAQ (reference sequence). V was shortened by 3 bases and J by 1 base, with 12 bases between the two germline ends. The CDR3 totals 15 residues.

The rearrangement uses TRBV7-9 and TRBJ1-2; D gene uncertain. The clonotype comes from an adult woman with Graves' disease, either hyperthyroidism or ophthalmopathy (not recorded which). What was sequenced was peripheral blood or thyroid tissue (not recorded which). CDR3 nucleotide sequence: TGTGCCAGCAGCTTTGACCGCTCATATAACTATGGCTACACCTTC. Amino acids: CASSFDRSYNYGYTF. Variable domain in full (rest from reference TRBV7-9 and TRBJ1-2): DTGVSQNPRHKITKRGQNVTFRCDPISEHNRLYWYRQTLGQGPEFLTYFQNEAQLEKSRLLSDRFSAERPKGSFSTLEIQRTEQGDSAMYLCASSFDRSYNYGYTFGSGTRLTVV.